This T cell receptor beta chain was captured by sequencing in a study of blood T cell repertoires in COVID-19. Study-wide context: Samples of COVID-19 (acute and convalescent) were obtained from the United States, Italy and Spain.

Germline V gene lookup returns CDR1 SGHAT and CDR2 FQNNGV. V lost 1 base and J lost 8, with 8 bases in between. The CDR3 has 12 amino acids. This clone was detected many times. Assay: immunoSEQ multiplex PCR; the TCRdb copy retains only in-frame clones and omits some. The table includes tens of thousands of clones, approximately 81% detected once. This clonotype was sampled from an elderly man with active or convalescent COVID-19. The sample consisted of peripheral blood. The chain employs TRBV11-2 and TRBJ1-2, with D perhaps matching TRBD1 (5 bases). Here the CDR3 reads CASSLAGPGYTF. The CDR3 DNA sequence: TGTGCCAGCAGCTTAGCAGGGCCCGGCTACACCTTC.